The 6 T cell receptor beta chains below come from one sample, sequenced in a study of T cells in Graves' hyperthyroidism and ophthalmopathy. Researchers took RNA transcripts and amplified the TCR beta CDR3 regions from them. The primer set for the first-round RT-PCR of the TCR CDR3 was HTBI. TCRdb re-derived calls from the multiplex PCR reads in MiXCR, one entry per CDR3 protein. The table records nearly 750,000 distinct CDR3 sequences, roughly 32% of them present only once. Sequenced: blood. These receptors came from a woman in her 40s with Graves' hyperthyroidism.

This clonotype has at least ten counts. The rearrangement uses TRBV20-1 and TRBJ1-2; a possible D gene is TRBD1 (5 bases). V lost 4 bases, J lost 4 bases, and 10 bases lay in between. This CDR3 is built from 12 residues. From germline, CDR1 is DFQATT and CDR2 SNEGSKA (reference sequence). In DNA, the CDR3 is TGCAGTGCTACTGGACAACGCTATGGCTACACCTTC. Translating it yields CSATGQRYGYTF.

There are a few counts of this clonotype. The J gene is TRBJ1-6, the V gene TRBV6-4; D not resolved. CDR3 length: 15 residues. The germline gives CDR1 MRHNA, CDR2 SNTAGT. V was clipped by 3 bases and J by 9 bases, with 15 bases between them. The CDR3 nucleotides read TGTGCCAGCAGTGAAGTCGACGCTCCGCGTTCACCCCTCCACTTT. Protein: CASSEVDAPRSPLHF.

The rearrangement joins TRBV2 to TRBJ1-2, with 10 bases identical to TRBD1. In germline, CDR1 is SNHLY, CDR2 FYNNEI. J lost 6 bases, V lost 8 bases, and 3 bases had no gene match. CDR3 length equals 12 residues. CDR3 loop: CASVGQGDGYTF. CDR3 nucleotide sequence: TGTGCCAGCGTAGGACAGGGGGATGGCTACACCTTC.

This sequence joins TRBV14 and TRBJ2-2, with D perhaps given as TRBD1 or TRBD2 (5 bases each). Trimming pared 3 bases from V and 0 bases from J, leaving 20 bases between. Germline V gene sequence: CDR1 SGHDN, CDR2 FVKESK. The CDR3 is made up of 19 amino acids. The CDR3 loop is CASSHHAQPGPTNTGELFF. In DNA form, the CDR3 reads TGTGCCAGCAGCCATCACGCTCAACCGGGACCGACGAACACCGGGGAGCTGTTTTTT.

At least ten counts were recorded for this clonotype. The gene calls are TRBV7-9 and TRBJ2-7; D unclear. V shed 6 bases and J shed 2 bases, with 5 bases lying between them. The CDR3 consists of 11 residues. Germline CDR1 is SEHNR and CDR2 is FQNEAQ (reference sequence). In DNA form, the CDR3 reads TGTGCCAGCAGTACTGCCTACGAGCAGTACTTC. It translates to CASSTAYEQYF.

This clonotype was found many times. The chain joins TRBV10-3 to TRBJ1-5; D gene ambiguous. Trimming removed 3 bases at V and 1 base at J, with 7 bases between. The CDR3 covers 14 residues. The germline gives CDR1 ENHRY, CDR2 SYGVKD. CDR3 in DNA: TGTGCCATCAGTGAAGCAAACAGCAATCAGCCCCAGCATTTT. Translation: CAISEANSNQPQHF.